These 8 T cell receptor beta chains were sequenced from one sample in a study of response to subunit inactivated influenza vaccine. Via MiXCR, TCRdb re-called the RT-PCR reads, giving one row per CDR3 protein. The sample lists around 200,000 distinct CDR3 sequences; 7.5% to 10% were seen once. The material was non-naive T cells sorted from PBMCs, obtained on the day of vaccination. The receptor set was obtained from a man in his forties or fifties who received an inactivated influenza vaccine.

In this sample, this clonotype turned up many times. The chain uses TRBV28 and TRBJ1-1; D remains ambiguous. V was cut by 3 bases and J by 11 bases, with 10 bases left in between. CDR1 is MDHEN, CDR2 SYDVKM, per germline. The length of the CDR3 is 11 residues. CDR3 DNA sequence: TGTGCCAGCAGTTTTGCCCGAGGGGCTTTCTTT. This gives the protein CASSFARGAFF.

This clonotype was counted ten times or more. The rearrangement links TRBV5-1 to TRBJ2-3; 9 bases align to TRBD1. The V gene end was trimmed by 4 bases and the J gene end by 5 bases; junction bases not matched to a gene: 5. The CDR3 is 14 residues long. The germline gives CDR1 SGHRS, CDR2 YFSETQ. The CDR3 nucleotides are TGCGCCAGCAGCCCAGGGACAGGGCTAGATACGCAGTATTTT. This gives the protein CASSPGTGLDTQYF. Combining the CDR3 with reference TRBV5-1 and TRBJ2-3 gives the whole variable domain KAGVTQTPRYLIKTRGQQVTLSCSPISGHRSVSWYQQTPGQGLQFLFEYFSETQRNKGNFPGRFSGRQFSNSRSEMNVSTLELGDSALYLCASSPGTGLDTQYFGPGTRLTVL.

CDR3 in amino acids: CASSSQGGLAGSRSSYEQYF. The DNA of the CDR3 is TGTGCCAGCAGCTCGCAAGGGGGACTAGCGGGATCTAGGAGCTCCTACGAGCAGTACTTC. The chain links TRBV11-1 to TRBJ2-7, with 13 bases matching TRBD2. The V gene end was trimmed by 4 bases and the J gene end by 0 bases; junction bases not matched to a gene: 15. Germline loops: CDR1 SGHAT, CDR2 FQDESV (reference sequence). CDR3 length equals 20 residues.

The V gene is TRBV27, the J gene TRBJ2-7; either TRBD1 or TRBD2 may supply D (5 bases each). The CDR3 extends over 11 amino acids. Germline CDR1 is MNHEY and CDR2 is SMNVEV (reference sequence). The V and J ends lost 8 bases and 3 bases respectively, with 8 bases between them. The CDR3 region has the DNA TGTGCCAGCCTGGGGGTCTACGAGCAGTACTTC. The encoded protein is CASLGVYEQYF.

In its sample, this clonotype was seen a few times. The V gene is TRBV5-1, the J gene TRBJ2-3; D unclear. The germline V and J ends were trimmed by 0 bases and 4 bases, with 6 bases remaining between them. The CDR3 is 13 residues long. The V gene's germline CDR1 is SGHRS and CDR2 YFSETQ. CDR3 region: CASSLEGSDTQYF. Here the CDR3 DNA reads TGCGCCAGCAGCTTGGAGGGTTCAGATACGCAGTATTTT.

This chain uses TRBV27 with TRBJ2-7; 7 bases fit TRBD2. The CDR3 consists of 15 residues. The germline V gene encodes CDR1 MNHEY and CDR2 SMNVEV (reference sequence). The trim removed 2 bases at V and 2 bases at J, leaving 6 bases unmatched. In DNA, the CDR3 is TGTGCCAGCAGTTTAACGGGAGGAAGCACCTACGAGCAGTACTTC. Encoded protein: CASSLTGGSTYEQYF.

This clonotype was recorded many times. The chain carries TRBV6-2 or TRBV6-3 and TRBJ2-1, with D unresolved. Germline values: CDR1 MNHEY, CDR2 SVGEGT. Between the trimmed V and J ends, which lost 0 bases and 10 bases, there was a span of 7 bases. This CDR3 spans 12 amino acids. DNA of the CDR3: TGTGCCAGCAGTTACTCGATGGGGGAGCAGTTCTTC. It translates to CASSYSMGEQFF.

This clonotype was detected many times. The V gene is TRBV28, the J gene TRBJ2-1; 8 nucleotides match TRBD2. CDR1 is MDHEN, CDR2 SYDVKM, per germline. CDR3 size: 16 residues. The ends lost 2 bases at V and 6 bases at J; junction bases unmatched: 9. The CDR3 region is CASSLDFGTSLNEQFF. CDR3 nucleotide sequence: TGTGCCAGCAGTTTAGATTTCGGGACTAGTCTCAATGAGCAGTTCTTC.